These T cell receptor beta chains were read from a single sample in a study of T cells in Graves' hyperthyroidism and ophthalmopathy. TCRdb independently ran MiXCR on the multiplex PCR reads; one entry per CDR3 protein. The profile shows some 800,000 distinct CDR3 sequences, 35% to 40% of them singletons. Sample: blood. These receptors were collected from a man aged 18 to 35 with Graves' hyperthyroidism. The CDR3 runs from the conserved cysteine through the conserved F or W. The order of the fields is V gene, D gene, CDR3 length, J gene, clone size, CDR3 protein, CDR3 DNA. The D gene is left open where the match is weak. Clone size is shown for a subset of rows, as once, few, many or a class of expanded clone.

TRBV7-3	.	13	TRBJ1-3	many	CASSLGHRNTIYF	TGTGCCAGCAGCTTGGGCCATCGAAACACCATATATTTT
TRBV7-8	.	15	TRBJ2-7	many	CASSLDVLSSYEQYF	TGTGCCAGCAGCTTAGACGTGTTAAGCTCCTACGAGCAGTACTTC
TRBV29-1	.	12	TRBJ1-5	.	CNVLAGGETQHF	TGCAATGTTCTAGCGGGTGGGGAGACCCAGCATTTT
TRBV5-1	TRBD1	16	TRBJ1-1	.	CASSLAMTGGSTEAFF	TGTGCCAGCAGCTTGGCGATGACAGGGGGTAGCACTGAAGCTTTCTTT
TRBV7-9	.	15	TRBJ2-7	few	CASSSLDGLSYEQYF	TGTGCCAGCAGCTCCTTGGACGGCCTCTCCTACGAGCAGTACTTC
TRBV5-1	.	14	TRBJ2-7	.	CASSLGLLSHEQYF	TGCGCCAGCAGCTTGGGACTGCTAAGCCACGAGCAGTACTTC
TRBV7-9	TRBD1	15	TRBJ2-5	.	CASSLGQAGRETQYF	TGTGCCAGCAGCCTCGGACAGGCAGGGCGGGAGACCCAGTACTTC
TRBV25-1	TRBD2	16	TRBJ2-2	many	CASSDRAGGPSGELFF	TGTGCCAGCAGTGATCGAGCGGGAGGGCCGAGCGGGGAGCTGTTTTTT
TRBV29-1	.	15	TRBJ1-2	.	CSVDPFEGNNYGYTF	TGCAGCGTTGACCCCTTTGAGGGGAATAACTATGGCTACACCTTC
TRBV10-3	TRBD1	12	TRBJ1-3	many	CATRTGENTIYF	TGTGCCACGCGGACAGGGGAAAACACCATATATTTT
TRBV6-5	.	15	TRBJ1-1	.	CASSELGTTTTEAFF	TGTGCCAGCAGTGAATTGGGCACTACGACCACTGAAGCTTTCTTT
TRBV19	.	13	TRBJ1-2	many	CASSPGLGYGYTF	TGTGCCAGTAGTCCGGGACTGGGCTATGGCTACACCTTC
TRBV18	TRBD1	15	TRBJ2-5	.	CASSLGQGSKETQYF	TGTGCCAGCTCACTAGGACAGGGGTCGAAGGAGACCCAGTACTTC
TRBV7-2	.	15	TRBJ1-4	.	CASSYPGRANEKLFF	TGCGCCAGCAGCTATCCGGGTAGAGCTAATGAAAAACTGTTTTTT
TRBV7-8	TRBD1	16	TRBJ1-5	few	CASSSAGGQGNQPQHF	TGTGCCAGCAGCTCCGCGGGCGGACAGGGCAATCAGCCCCAGCATTTT
TRBV29-1	.	9	TRBJ1-1	many	CSVDRAAFF	TGCAGCGTTGACAGGGCAGCTTTCTTT
TRBV2	.	14	TRBJ2-5	.	CASSTRDLQETQYF	TGTGCCAGCAGCACGCGGGACCTCCAAGAGACCCAGTACTTC
TRBV7-9	.	18	TRBJ2-7	.	CASSLVGGPAGAGYEQYF	TGTGCCAGCAGCTTAGTCGGAGGTCCGGCCGGGGCGGGCTACGAGCAGTACTTC
TRBV4-1	.	13	TRBJ2-7	.	CASSQGFSVEQYF	TGCGCCAGCAGCCAAGGGTTTTCAGTCGAGCAGTACTTC
TRBV9	TRBD2	16	TRBJ2-2	.	CASSVATAGCTGELFF	TGTGCCAGCAGCGTAGCTACAGCGGGGTGCACCGGGGAGCTGTTTTTT
TRBV6-4	.	16	TRBJ2-6	.	CASSDSSGAGANVLTF	TGTGCCAGCAGTGACTCATCCGGGGCTGGGGCCAACGTCCTGACTTTC
TRBV15	.	15	TRBJ1-5	.	CATSRDRTRTYYEHF	TGTGCCACCAGCAGAGATCGGACACGGACGTATTACGAGCATTTT
TRBV19	.	14	TRBJ1-6	.	CATQGSSYNSPLHF	TGTGCCACCCAGGGGAGCTCCTATAATTCACCCCTCCACTTT
TRBV7-9	.	15	TRBJ1-2	once	CASRSLGFTWYGYTF	TGTGCCAGCAGGTCCCTCGGGTTTACCTGGTATGGCTACACCTTC
TRBV5-6	.	16	TRBJ2-5	.	CASSRGHSTQQETQYF	TGTGCCAGCAGCCGGGGACACTCAACGCAACAAGAGACCCAGTACTTC
TRBV7-6	TRBD1	15	TRBJ2-2	few	CASSKTGGASGELFF	TGTGCCAGCAGCAAAACAGGGGGCGCAAGCGGGGAGCTGTTTTTT
TRBV9	.	14	TRBJ1-2	many	CASSLDGANYGYTF	TGTGCCAGCAGCCTGGACGGAGCTAACTATGGCTACACCTTC
TRBV5-1	.	14	TRBJ2-7	once	CASSLGGDRTEQYF	TGCGCCAGCAGCTTGGGAGGTGACAGGACCGAGCAGTACTTC
TRBV7-9	TRBD1	13	TRBJ1-1	.	CASIGGQAIEAFF	TGTGCCAGCATTGGTGGACAGGCGATTGAAGCTTTCTTT
TRBV4-1	.	15	TRBJ1-1	few	CASSQGGGRDTEAFF	TGCGCCAGCAGCCAAGGTGGGGGGAGGGACACTGAAGCTTTCTTT
TRBV11-2	.	14	TRBJ2-7	.	CASGSGTISGEQYF	TGTGCCAGCGGGTCTGGGACCATATCGGGGGAGCAGTACTTC
TRBV29-1	TRBD2	13	TRBJ2-2	.	CSLGLTNTGELFF	TGCAGCTTGGGACTAACAAACACCGGGGAGCTGTTTTTT
TRBV11-3	TRBD2	15	TRBJ2-1	.	CASSLVIAGGEEQFF	TGTGCCAGCAGCTTAGTAATAGCGGGAGGGGAGGAGCAGTTCTTC
TRBV7-9	TRBD2	16	TRBJ2-5	many	CASSLGWTSEYVTQYF	TGTGCCAGCAGCTTAGGATGGACTAGCGAATATGTGACCCAGTACTTC
TRBV7-2	.	15	TRBJ1-1	many	CASSLRHGGYTEAFF	TGTGCCAGCAGCTTAAGGCACGGCGGCTACACTGAAGCTTTCTTT
TRBV15	.	14	TRBJ1-4	many	CATSRRQTNEKLFF	TGTGCCACCAGCAGAAGACAAACTAATGAAAAACTGTTTTTT
TRBV5-4	.	14	TRBJ1-6	many	CASSLAWGNSPLHF	TGTGCCAGCAGCTTGGCCTGGGGCAATTCACCCCTCCACTTT
TRBV5-1	.	14	TRBJ2-7	.	CASSLVGLANEQYF	TGCGCCAGCAGCTTGGTCGGGCTAGCTAACGAGCAGTACTTC